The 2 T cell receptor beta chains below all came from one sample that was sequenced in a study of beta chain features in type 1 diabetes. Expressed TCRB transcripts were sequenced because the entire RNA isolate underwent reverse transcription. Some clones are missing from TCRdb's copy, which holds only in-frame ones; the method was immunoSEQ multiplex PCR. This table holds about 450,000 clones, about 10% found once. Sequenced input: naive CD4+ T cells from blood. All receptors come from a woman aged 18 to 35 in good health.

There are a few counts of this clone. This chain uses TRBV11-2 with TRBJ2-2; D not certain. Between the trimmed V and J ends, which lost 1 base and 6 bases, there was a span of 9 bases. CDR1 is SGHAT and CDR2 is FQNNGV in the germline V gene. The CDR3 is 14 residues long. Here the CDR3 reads CASSLAGFAGELFF. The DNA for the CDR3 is TGTGCCAGCAGCTTAGCAGGATTTGCCGGGGAGCTGTTTTTT.

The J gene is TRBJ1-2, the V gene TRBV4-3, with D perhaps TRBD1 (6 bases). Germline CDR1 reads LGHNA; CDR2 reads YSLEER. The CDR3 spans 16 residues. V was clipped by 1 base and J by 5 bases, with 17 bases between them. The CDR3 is CASSQAVQGMEYGYTF. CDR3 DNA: TGCGCCAGCAGCCAAGCGGTCCAGGGGATGGAGTATGGCTACACCTTC.